This section outlines one T cell receptor beta chain sequence together with its context. Its antigen is undetermined. The sample originates from a study of shared clonotypes between healthy human individuals. Whole-study findings and limits: Donor clonotype sharing was expected to depend on sequencing depth.

The CDR3 is 13 residues long. Deletions cut 7 bases from V and 0 bases from J, with 7 bases between. The germline V gene encodes CDR1 MNHNS and CDR2 SASEGT. Per sorted-subset replicate PCR, input was approximately 0.2 ug DNA, representing around 28,000 T cell genomes. Clones were read by immunoSEQ multiplex PCR, and TCRdb kept only the in-frame ones, dropping some. The sample yields about 1.4 million clones, roughly 96% seen once. The sequence derives from a man aged 25-45 years in good health. The sample comprised naive CD4+ T cells sorted from blood. Subset described: CD45RA+ positively selected. This rearrangement joins TRBV6-1 to TRBJ2-1; unclear D gene. CDR3 sequence reads: CASNLGSYNEQFF. The CDR3 nucleotides are TGTGCCAGCAATCTAGGCTCCTACAATGAGCAGTTCTTC.